This is a list of T cell receptor beta chains from one sample in a study of blood T cell repertoires in COVID-19. Clones were read by immunoSEQ multiplex PCR, and TCRdb kept only the in-frame ones, dropping some. The sample lists about 91,000 clones; approximately 80% were seen once. Sequenced input: peripheral blood. These TCRs come from an elderly woman with acute or convalescent COVID-19. CDR3s include the opening cysteine and the closing phenylalanine or tryptophan. The D gene is left open where the match is weak. Size is stated for part of the rows, as once, few or many counts, or as a class when the clone is expanded.

abundance,j_gene,d_gene,v_gene,CDR3nt,CDR3aa
-,TRBJ1-1,-,TRBV9,TGTGCCAGCAGCGTAGGGCCGACAGCGAACACTGAAGCTTTCTTT,CASSVGPTANTEAFF
-,TRBJ2-1,TRBD1,TRBV19,TGTGCCAGTAGTATATTTGGGACAGGGCACATCCAGTTCTTC,CASSIFGTGHIQFF
once,TRBJ2-1,TRBD2,TRBV13,TGTGCCAGCAGCTCGGGGACTAGCGGGCTGCGCTCCTACAATGAGCAGTTCTTC,CASSSGTSGLRSYNEQFF
-,TRBJ2-3,TRBD1,TRBV5-1,TGCGCCAGCAGCTTGGGAGGGACAGCTCGCACAGATACGCAGTATTTT,CASSLGGTARTDTQYF
-,TRBJ1-5,-,TRBV28,TGTGCCAGCAGCCCCGGCGGGAGCAATCAGCCCCAGCATTTT,CASSPGGSNQPQHF
once,TRBJ1-1,TRBD1,TRBV5-1,TGCGCCAGCAGTCCCGGACAGGGTAAAACTGAAGCTTTCTTT,CASSPGQGKTEAFF
-,TRBJ2-1,TRBD2,TRBV28,TGTGCCAGCAGGTCTAGCGGGGTCTCCTACAATGAGCAGTTCTTC,CASRSSGVSYNEQFF
-,TRBJ1-2,-,TRBV7-2,TGTGCCAGCAGCTTAGGGGCGCAGGGAGGCTATGGCTACACCTTC,CASSLGAQGGYGYTF
-,TRBJ1-1,TRBD1,TRBV19,TGTGCCAGTAGGACCTCTGGACAGGGGTTGAACACTGAAGCTTTCTTT,CASRTSGQGLNTEAFF
-,TRBJ1-3,TRBD1,TRBV6-5,TGTGCCAGCAGAGACAGGGCAGGCTCTGGAAACACCATATATTTT,CASRDRAGSGNTIYF
-,TRBJ2-7,TRBD2,TRBV2,TGTGCCAGCACGGGGGGGGTCAACGAGCAGTACTTC,CASTGGVNEQYF
-,TRBJ1-2,-,TRBV12-3/TRBV12-4,TGTGCCAGCAGTCCAGGGGATAACTATGGCTACACCTTC,CASSPGDNYGYTF
-,TRBJ1-2,TRBD1,TRBV5-6,TGTGCCAGCAGCCTTGCGCTCGGACAGGGTTATGGCTACACCTTC,CASSLALGQGYGYTF
-,TRBJ1-3,-,TRBV7-3,TGTGCCAGCAGCAGCGGGACGGCTCTCGGAAACACCATATATTTT,CASSSGTALGNTIYF
-,TRBJ1-5,-,TRBV19,TGTGCCAGTAGTATGGGCAGGGATGGCAATCAGCCCCAGCATTTT,CASSMGRDGNQPQHF
-,TRBJ1-1,-,TRBV4-3,TGCGCCAGCAGCCTATCTATGTTCGTCACTGATAACACTGAAGCTTTCTTT,CASSLSMFVTDNTEAFF
few,TRBJ1-2,TRBD1,TRBV29-1,TGCAGCGTGGTGGGACAGGGTGGCTACACCTTC,CSVVGQGGYTF
-,TRBJ2-1,TRBD1,TRBV6-5,TGTGCCAGCAGGAATACCGGGACAGGGGACAATGAGCAGTTCTTC,CASRNTGTGDNEQFF
-,TRBJ1-5,-,TRBV12-3/TRBV12-4,TGTGCCAGCAGAGCCAACAATCAGCCCCAGCATTTT,CASRANNQPQHF
-,TRBJ1-2,TRBD1,TRBV3-1/TRBV3-2,TGTGCCAGCAGCCAAGGGGGACAGGGGGGTGGCTACACCTTC,CASSQGGQGGGYTF
-,TRBJ2-7,TRBD1,TRBV27,TGTGCCAGCAGTCGGACAGGGTGGTTGCACGAGCAGTACTTC,CASSRTGWLHEQYF
-,TRBJ1-5,-,TRBV19,TGTGCCAGTAATTCACAGGGTTATTATCAGCCCCAGCATTTT,CASNSQGYYQPQHF
-,TRBJ1-6,-,TRBV3-1/TRBV3-2,TGTGCCAGCACCTCAACCGGTGATTCACCCCTCCACTTT,CASTSTGDSPLHF
-,TRBJ1-4,TRBD1,TRBV28,TGTGCCAGCAGCCGCTCCGGGACAGGCTTTGAAAAACTGTTTTTT,CASSRSGTGFEKLFF
-,TRBJ2-1,-,TRBV4-3,TGCGCCAGCAGCCAAGGGAGGGGCACCTACAATGAGCAGTTCTTC,CASSQGRGTYNEQFF
-,TRBJ2-2,-,TRBV9,TGTGCCAGCAGCGTCGTCCCGGGGTCGAACACCGGGGAGCTGTTTTTT,CASSVVPGSNTGELFF
once,TRBJ1-2,-,TRBV7-9,TGTGCCAGCAGCTTAACGCAGGGTAGAGGCTACACCTTC,CASSLTQGRGYTF
-,TRBJ2-2,-,TRBV4-3,TGCGCCAGCAGCCAAGACTCCAGTGGGGCGGACACCGGGGAGCTGTTTTTT,CASSQDSSGADTGELFF
-,TRBJ2-2,-,TRBV7-7,TGTGCTAGCAGCCTAGCAGGAGGGACCGGGGAGCTGTTTTTT,CASSLAGGTGELFF